The sequence of this TCR beta chain was determined in a study of cytomegalovirus exposure and HLA in healthy donors. Findings and limits, study-wide: Using a false discovery rate of 0.05, a later analysis showed that fewer than 20,000 TCR beta sequences were associated with HLA alleles. The dataset shows that most TCR sequences were rare, while some public TCRs occurred in many donors. In a later analysis, common viral pathogens appeared linked to several of the most significant clusters. Immune exposure was documented only through CMV serostatus.

The PCR employed 60 Vbeta primers together with 13 Jbeta primers. Profiled with immunoSEQ multiplex PCR; TCRdb holds only in-frame clones, not every one. The sample consists of some 99,000 clones, approximately 71% of them appearing once. The CDR3 covers 15 residues. The ends were cut back, 2 bases at V and 4 bases at J, with 14 bases in the middle. Per germline, CDR1 LGHNA and CDR2 YSLEER. As for this clone: The target antigen is unknown.

The chain couples TRBV4-3 to TRBJ1-1, with a possible D match to TRBD1 (6 bases). The sample comprised PBMCs. The sequence was obtained from a man aged 40-50 years in good health and CMV-seronegative. CDR3 DNA: TGCGCCAGCAGCCAATCTCCGGGGGGGGCCACTGAAGCTTTCTTT. It yields the protein CASSQSPGGATEAFF.